These 26 T cell receptor beta chains share one sample of origin, sequenced in a study of T cells in localized non-small cell lung cancer. Libraries were prepared by immunoSEQ multiplex PCR; TCRdb keeps only in-frame clonotypes and omits some of them. The data contain 75,000 to 80,000 clones, around 82% of them singletons. The sequences come from peripheral blood, collected before any cancer treatment. These receptors all stem from a female donor at least 60 years old with stage I lung adenocarcinoma.

The chain combines TRBV6-1 with TRBJ1-3; weak D call: TRBD1 (5 bases). V lost 6 bases and J 2 bases, leaving 8 bases between the germline ends. Germline V CDR1 and CDR2: MNHNS, SASEGT. The CDR3 is made up of 13 amino acids. The CDR3 spells CASRTATGNTIYF. The CDR3, as DNA: TGTGCCAGCAGGACAGCCACTGGAAACACCATATATTTT.

This chain connects TRBV6-6 to TRBJ2-1; D unresolved. The CDR3 has 13 residues. Deletions cut 8 bases from V and 9 bases from J, with 17 bases between. Germline CDR1 and CDR2: MNHNY and SVGAGI (reference sequence). The CDR3 coding sequence is TGTGCCAGCGGAAAAAAACGGGTCAGTGAGCAGTTCTTC. This translates into CASGKKRVSEQFF.

The rearrangement uses TRBV28 and TRBJ2-1, with D possibly being TRBD1 or TRBD2 (5 bases each). The CDR3 contains 14 residues. The V end lost 6 bases, the J end lost 6 bases, and 15 bases lay between the germline ends. Per germline, CDR1 MDHEN and CDR2 SYDVKM. The CDR3 bases are TGTGCCAGCAGAGTTTTAGGGGACCGCAATGAGCAGTTCTTC. It yields the protein CASRVLGDRNEQFF.

The V and J genes are TRBV23-1 and TRBJ1-2; unclear D gene. TRBV23-1 is filed as an ORF, its function uncertain. V was cut by 0 bases and J by 5 bases, with 19 bases left in between. The CDR3 covers 17 residues. The CDR3 nucleotides read TGCGCCAGCAGTCAATCAGCGGGCCTTTTTGCGGAATATGGCTACACCTTC. Its translation: CASSQSAGLFAEYGYTF.

This chain joins TRBV14 and TRBJ2-2; TRBD2 matches 7 bases. CDR3 size: 15 residues. V shed 1 base, J shed 1 base, and the junction held 0 bases outside the gene matches. Germline V gene data show CDR1 as SGHDN and CDR2 as FVKESK. The CDR3 DNA reads as TGTGCCAGCAGCCAAGCGGGGGGGAACACCGGGGAGCTGTTTTTT. It is translated as CASSQAGGNTGELFF.

The chain links TRBV5-5 to TRBJ2-2; D is undetermined. This CDR3 has 15 amino acids. Germline V CDR1 and CDR2: SGHKS, YYEKEE (reference sequence). Trimming stripped 0 bases from V and 2 bases from J, with 8 bases between. The CDR3 DNA is TGTGCCAGCAGCTTGGTTGCGGCCAACACCGGGGAGCTGTTTTTT. Its translation is CASSLVAANTGELFF.

For the CDR3, the DNA is TGTGCCAGCAGCCCAGGCCGCCGGAATAACAATGAGCAGTTCTTC. Amino acids: CASSPGRRNNNEQFF. This chain joins TRBV11-2 and TRBJ2-1; D unresolved. CDR3 length equals 15 residues. CDR1 is SGHAT, CDR2 FQNNGV, per germline. Trimming removed 5 bases at V and 5 bases at J, with 16 bases between.

The chain links TRBV2 to TRBJ2-2, with 10 positions matching TRBD1. Trimming at V came to 6 bases and at J to 3 bases, leaving 1 base not matched to a gene. The CDR3 spans 14 residues. Germline V gene data show CDR1 as SNHLY and CDR2 as FYNNEI. In DNA, the CDR3 is TGTGCCAGCAGAGGACAGGGGGACACCGGGGAGCTGTTTTTT. It is translated as CASRGQGDTGELFF.

This chain joins TRBV6-6 and TRBJ2-3; perhaps D is TRBD1 or TRBD2 (5 bases each). Per the germline V gene, CDR1 is MNHNY and CDR2 is SVGAGI (reference sequence). This CDR3 is built from 13 residues. The germline V and J ends were trimmed by 8 bases and 2 bases, with 11 bases remaining between them. In DNA, the CDR3 is TGTGCCAGCGGGGGTCACCCCACAGATACGCAGTATTTT. This sequence encodes CASGGHPTDTQYF.

The chain is built from TRBV30 and TRBJ1-4, with TRBD1 identical over 7 bases. V dropped 8 bases and J dropped 5; count of bases not matched to a gene: 17. From germline, CDR1 is GTSNPN and CDR2 SVGIG (reference sequence). The CDR3 runs 16 residues. CDR3 residues: CASQVLVGGLNEKLFF. The CDR3 DNA reads TGTGCCAGTCAAGTCCTGGTAGGGGGCTTAAATGAAAAACTGTTTTTT.

This clone was counted once. The chain recombines TRBV28 with TRBJ2-2; D is unclear. V lost 6 bases, J lost 1 base, and 9 bases lay in between. CDR3 length: 14 amino acids. Germline V gene data show CDR1 as MDHEN and CDR2 as SYDVKM. CDR3 sequence reads: CASRVKMNTGELFF. CDR3 nucleotide sequence: TGTGCCAGCAGGGTCAAAATGAACACCGGGGAGCTGTTTTTT. The full variable domain, rest sourced from reference TRBV28 and TRBJ2-2, is DVKVTQSSRYLVKRTGEKVFLECVQDMDHENMFWYRQDPGLGLRLIYFSYDVKMKEKGDIPEGYSVSREKKERFSLILESASTNQTSMYLCASRVKMNTGELFFGEGSRLTVL.

The V gene is TRBV19, the J gene TRBJ2-1, with TRBD2 identical over 7 bases. V lost 2 bases to trimming and J lost 0 bases; unmatched junction nucleotides: 1. The CDR3 runs to 15 residues. CDR1 is LNHDA and CDR2 is SQIVND in the germline V gene (reference sequence). The chain's CDR3 is CASSISGGSYNEQFF. Written as DNA, the CDR3 is TGTGCCAGTAGTATATCGGGGGGCTCCTACAATGAGCAGTTCTTC.

This chain joins TRBV30 and TRBJ1-2; D perhaps matches TRBD1 (5 bases). Germline assignment: CDR1 GTSNPN and CDR2 SVGIG (reference sequence). The CDR3 is made up of 13 amino acids. Trimming pared 5 bases from V and 3 bases from J, leaving 13 bases between. The chain's CDR3 is CAWDSSNYYGYTF. Written as DNA, the CDR3 is TGTGCCTGGGACAGTTCAAACTACTATGGCTACACCTTC.

This clone turned up a few times. The CDR3 protein is CASSGPSTGGKDQPQHF. The CDR3 DNA follows: TGTGCCAGCAGCGGGCCCTCGACAGGGGGAAAAGATCAGCCCCAGCATTTT. The chain recombines TRBV28 with TRBJ1-5; TRBD1 aligns across 9 bases. The CDR3 sequence is 17 residues long. V lost 6 bases, J lost 5 bases, and 14 bases stayed unmatched. Germline-derived CDR1 and CDR2 are MDHEN and SYDVKM.

This chain connects TRBV5-4 to TRBJ1-1; D unresolved. The germline V gene has CDR1 SGHNT and CDR2 YYREEE (reference sequence). This CDR3 has 13 amino acids. V shed 0 bases and J shed 6 bases, with 9 bases lying between them. As DNA, the CDR3 is TGTGCCAGCAGCTTGGACCCACCGGCTGAAGCTTTCTTT. It translates to CASSLDPPAEAFF. The full variable domain, in which reference TRBV5-4 and TRBJ1-1 provide the parts outside the CDR3, is ETGVTQSPTHLIKTRGQQVTLRCSSQSGHNTVSWYQQALGQGPQFIFQYYREEENGRGNFPPRFSGLQFPNYSSELNVNALELDDSALYLCASSLDPPAEAFFGQGTRLTVV.

This chain links TRBV6-6 with TRBJ2-7; D remains ambiguous. CDR1 and CDR2 (germline): MNHNY, SVGAGI (reference sequence). This CDR3 is built from 12 residues. V was cut by 5 bases and J by 0 bases, with 5 bases left in between. CDR3 sequence (DNA): TGTGCCAGCAGTGCGAGCTCCTACGAGCAGTACTTC. Translated: CASSASSYEQYF.

V usage is TRBV7-2 and J usage is TRBJ2-7; D is unresolved. The V end lost 1 base, the J end lost 4 bases, and 8 bases lay between the germline ends. Germline V gene sequence: CDR1 SGHTA, CDR2 FQGNSA. This CDR3 is built from 13 residues. The CDR3 nucleotides read TGTGCCAGCAGCTTAGACTCAGAATACGAGCAGTACTTC. Residues: CASSLDSEYEQYF.

This chain joins TRBV7-3 and TRBJ1-2, with D perhaps matching TRBD1 (5 bases). The CDR3 is 15 amino acids. CDR1 and CDR2 (germline): SGHTA, FQGTGA. V shed 5 bases and J shed 8 bases, with 21 bases lying between them. CDR3 DNA: TGTGCCAGCAGCCCGCTTCGACAGCCTGTGGGGGGCTACACCTTC. Residues: CASSPLRQPVGGYTF.

Of note for this clone: Its ends do not fully match the called genes, so a read error is possible. The V and J genes are TRBV27 and TRBJ2-7, with a weak D call TRBD1 (5 bases). This CDR3 has 14 amino acids. The germline CDR1 and CDR2 sequences are MNHEY and SMNVEV (reference sequence). This CDR3 is CASSLGMTAYKQYF. The CDR3 region has the DNA TGTGCCAGCAGTTTGGGGATGACAGCCTACAAGCAGTACTTC.

The rearrangement joins TRBV7-9 to TRBJ2-7; D is undetermined. Between the trimmed V and J ends, which lost 4 bases and 2 bases, there was a span of 15 bases. Looked up from germline, CDR1 is SEHNR and CDR2 is FQNEAQ (reference sequence). The CDR3 runs 15 residues. The CDR3 protein is CASSSPTYGTYEQYF. As DNA, the CDR3 is TGTGCCAGCAGCTCCCCGACATATGGGACCTACGAGCAGTACTTC.

The J gene is TRBJ1-5, the V gene TRBV7-2; D not certain. This CDR3 has 14 amino acids. The germline V gene has CDR1 SGHTA and CDR2 FQGNSA. V lost 1 base to trimming and J lost 4 bases, with 8 bases between them. The chain's CDR3 is CASSLVGQNQPQHF. Written as DNA, the CDR3 is TGTGCCAGCAGCTTAGTAGGGCAGAATCAGCCCCAGCATTTT.

The chain uses TRBV7-3 and TRBJ1-5; no definite D call. The V gene's germline CDR1 is SGHTA and CDR2 FQGTGA. CDR3 length: 13 amino acids. The V gene lost 6 bases and the J gene lost 6 bases, with 12 bases spanning the gap. The CDR3 loop is CASSRVLGQPQHF. Here the CDR3 DNA reads TGTGCCAGCAGTAGGGTGTTGGGTCAGCCCCAGCATTTT.

This chain joins TRBV19 and TRBJ2-1, with D possibly TRBD2 on 5 matching bases. Germline values: CDR1 LNHDA, CDR2 SQIVND (reference sequence). V lost 1 base to trimming and J lost 3 bases, with 10 bases between them. CDR3 size: 15 residues. CDR3 nucleotide sequence: TGTGCCAGTAGTATAGGAGGAGGCAACTACAATGAGCAGTTCTTC. Its translation: CASSIGGGNYNEQFF.

The J gene is TRBJ2-5, the V gene TRBV6-5; 9 bases agree with TRBD1. Trimming took 0 bases from V and 9 from J; bases not matched to a gene: 8. The V gene's germline CDR1 is MNHEY and CDR2 SVGAGI. The length of the CDR3 is 15 residues. Here the CDR3 DNA reads TGTGCCAGCAGTTACTCGACAGGGGGACCCGGGGCCCAGTACTTC. It is translated as CASSYSTGGPGAQYF.

This chain links TRBV4-3 with TRBJ2-3; 7 positions agree with TRBD2. J was trimmed by 4 bases and V by 3 bases; bases with no gene match: 1. CDR1 is LGHNA, CDR2 YSLEER, per germline. CDR3 length: 13 residues. This chain's CDR3 is CASSQAGADTQYF. The CDR3 coding sequence is TGCGCCAGCAGCCAGGCGGGAGCAGATACGCAGTATTTT.

V gene TRBV19 combines with J gene TRBJ1-1; no clear D. This CDR3 has 15 amino acids. Trimming shortened V by 5 bases and J by 1 base, and 14 bases separated the two germline ends. CDR1 and CDR2 from the germline V gene are LNHDA and SQIVND (reference sequence). The CDR3 region is CASSPDQTGNTEAFF. CDR3 nucleotide sequence: TGTGCCAGTAGTCCCGACCAGACCGGGAACACTGAAGCTTTCTTT.